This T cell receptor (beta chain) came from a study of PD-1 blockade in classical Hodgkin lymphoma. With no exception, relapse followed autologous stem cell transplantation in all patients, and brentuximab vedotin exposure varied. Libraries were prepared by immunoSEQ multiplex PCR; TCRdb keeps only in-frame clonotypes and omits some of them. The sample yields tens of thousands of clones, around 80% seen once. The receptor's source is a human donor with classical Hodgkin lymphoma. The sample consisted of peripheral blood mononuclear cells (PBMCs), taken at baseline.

CDR3 region: CASSAGYGYTF. The DNA for the CDR3 is TGTGCCAGCAGTGCGGGATATGGCTACACCTTC. This sequence joins TRBV6-4 and TRBJ1-2; D remains unclear. The germline CDR1 and CDR2 sequences are MRHNA and SNTAGT. V was trimmed by 4 bases and J by 5 bases, leaving 5 bases between them. The CDR3 length is 11 residues.